The sequence of this T cell receptor beta chain was determined in a study of blood T cell repertoires in COVID-19 (dated by TCRdb to about 2020). Concerning the study at large: Collaborator samples came from the United States, Italy and Spain and covered acute and convalescent phases of COVID-19. Subjects who had been exposed to COVID-19, were actively infected with it, or had recovered from it provided the deeply sampled blood TCRbeta repertoires that made up the dataset. A de-identified subject ID, COVID-19 status, age in years and sex were almost always included in the sample metadata. The repertoires were made available in a free public database intended to serve as a resource for research on the immune response to SARS-CoV-2. HLA class I and class II types, where available, came from metadata supplied by the sample provider rather than from assay-based typing. The samples were drawn from the first 160 participants of the ongoing ImmuneRACE study and from about 1,200 subjects provided by 6 global collaborators. The prospective study material was composed of cDNA or gDNA derived from T cells, B-cell-depleted T cells, or PBMCs. Results and caveats for the whole study, not just this receptor: The amount of clinical and demographic metadata varied by source and participant and was provided uncurated.

The junction carries 8 bases between V and J, which are trimmed by 3 bases and 6 bases respectively. The CDR3 runs 12 residues from the cysteine to the phenylalanine. Here the CDR3 DNA is all that survives: 36 bases in frame from base 1. CDR1 LGHNA and CDR2 YSLEER were looked up in the germline V gene. Note on this clone: It lacks a known antigen. No base qualities exist here, and no much larger clone lies one base off it.

In Seattle, one collaborating source enrolled patients while the infection was active and tracked those patients longitudinally over the course of disease. Whole blood was collected in K2EDTA tubes by collaborating institutions according to the institutions' own protocols. For TCRbeta analysis, collaborators shipped samples in one of three forms: frozen whole blood, isolated PBMCs, or DNA extracted from either of those sample types. TCRbeta CDR3 regions were amplified from genomic DNA using the immunoSEQ Assay, a bias-controlled multiplex PCR. Processing in the source paper ran as follows. Nucleated cell counts per sample were estimated from amplification of reference gene primers within the assay. To quantify the absolute abundance of each unique TCRbeta CDR3 rearrangement, sequence reads were collapsed and filtered. For each sample, productive Simpson clonality was calculated as the square root of Simpson's diversity index over productive rearrangements. The table was pulled from immuneACCESS by TCRdb, which kept in-frame rearrangements only. Such tables lose some clones; where checked, under half of the loss comes from unresolved V genes, and the rest has no known cause. V and J calls and clone size are those listed in that table; D and trimming were worked out from the DNA. This sample is represented by some 48,000 clones; approximately 95% of them were singletons. Jointly, the top ten make up around 1% of the sample.

This sequence uses TRBV4-3 and TRBJ1-2, with the D gene not confidently named. The TCR originated in a man aged 55 to 70 with COVID-19, enrolled during active disease. Sequenced input: peripheral blood. Here the CDR3 is given as CASSQGVDGYTF. Here is the DNA: TGCGCCAGCAGCCAGGGAGTCGATGGCTACACCTTC.